The T cell receptor beta chain under discussion was sequenced for a study of shared clonotypes between healthy human individuals. Study results and limitations: About 5% was the fraction of naive CD4 clonotypes found shared across several donors.

V lost 0 bases, J lost 10 bases, and 10 bases lay in between. The length of the CDR3 is 13 residues. Germline V lookup: CDR1 KGHSH, CDR2 LQKENI. The assay was immunoSEQ multiplex PCR, and TCRdb's table has in-frame clones only and misses some. The sample contains hundreds of thousands of clones, 90% to 97% of which appear only once. Regarding this clone: Its antigen is undetermined.

This chain joins TRBV18 and TRBJ2-1; unclear D gene. Sequenced material: naive CD4+ T cells sorted from blood. Subset indicated: CD45RA+ positively selected. The source is a woman aged 25-40 years in good health. The chain's CDR3 is CASSPPVGPEQFF. CDR3 coding DNA: TGTGCCAGCTCACCACCTGTTGGGCCAGAGCAGTTCTTC. The full variable domain, rest sourced from reference TRBV18 and TRBJ2-1, is NAGVMQNPRHLVRRRGQEARLRCSPMKGHSHVYWYRQLPEEGLKFMVYLQKENIIDESGMPKERFSAEFPKEGPSILRIQQVVRGDSAAYFCASSPPVGPEQFFGPGTRLTVL.